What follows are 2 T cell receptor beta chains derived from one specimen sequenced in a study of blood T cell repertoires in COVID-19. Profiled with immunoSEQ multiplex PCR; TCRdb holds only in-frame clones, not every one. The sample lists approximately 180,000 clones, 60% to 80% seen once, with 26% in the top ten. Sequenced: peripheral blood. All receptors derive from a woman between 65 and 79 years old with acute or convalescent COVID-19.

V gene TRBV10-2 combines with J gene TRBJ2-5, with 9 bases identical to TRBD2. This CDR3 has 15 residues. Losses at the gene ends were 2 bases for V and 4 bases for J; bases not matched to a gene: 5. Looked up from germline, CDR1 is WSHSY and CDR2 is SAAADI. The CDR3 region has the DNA TGCGCCAGCAGTGAGGCGGGACTAGCTAGAGAGACCCAGTACTTC. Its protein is CASSEAGLARETQYF.

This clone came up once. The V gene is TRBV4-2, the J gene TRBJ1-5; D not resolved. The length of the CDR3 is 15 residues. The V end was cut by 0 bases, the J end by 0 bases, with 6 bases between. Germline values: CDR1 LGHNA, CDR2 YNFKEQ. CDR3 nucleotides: TGTGCCAGCAGCCAAGATACTCGTAGCAATCAGCCCCAGCATTTT. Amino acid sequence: CASSQDTRSNQPQHF.